This paragraph reports one T cell receptor beta chain. The antigen is undetermined. This entry is derived from a study of beta chain features in type 1 diabetes. The CDR3 extends over 13 amino acids. The V gene lost 10 bases and the J gene lost 7 bases, with 19 bases spanning the gap. Looked up from germline, CDR1 is MDHEN and CDR2 is SYDVKM. Sequenced material consisted of expressed TCRB transcripts (all of the isolated RNA was reverse transcribed). Some clones are missing from TCRdb's copy, which holds only in-frame ones; the method was immunoSEQ multiplex PCR. Of roughly 330,000 clones in the sample, approximately 15% were seen once. Points from the study as a whole: Equally in patients and controls, PCR might preferentially amplify shorter templates. All four CD4+ subsets of Type 1 diabetes patients contained TCRB CDR3s that were moderately but significantly shorter.

Cells sorted by CD45RO/CCR7/CD25/CD127/CD95/CD27 comprised CD4+ naive, central memory, regulatory and stem cell-like memory cells. The TCR sequence derives from a woman aged 18-29 years with type 1 diabetes. The chain has TRBV28 and TRBJ1-2; the D gene is possibly TRBD1 (5 bases). The sample was naive CD4+ T cells from blood. In DNA form, the CDR3 reads TGTGCCACCACGGAAAAGGGGCCTGGTGGCTACACCTTC. It codes for CATTEKGPGGYTF.